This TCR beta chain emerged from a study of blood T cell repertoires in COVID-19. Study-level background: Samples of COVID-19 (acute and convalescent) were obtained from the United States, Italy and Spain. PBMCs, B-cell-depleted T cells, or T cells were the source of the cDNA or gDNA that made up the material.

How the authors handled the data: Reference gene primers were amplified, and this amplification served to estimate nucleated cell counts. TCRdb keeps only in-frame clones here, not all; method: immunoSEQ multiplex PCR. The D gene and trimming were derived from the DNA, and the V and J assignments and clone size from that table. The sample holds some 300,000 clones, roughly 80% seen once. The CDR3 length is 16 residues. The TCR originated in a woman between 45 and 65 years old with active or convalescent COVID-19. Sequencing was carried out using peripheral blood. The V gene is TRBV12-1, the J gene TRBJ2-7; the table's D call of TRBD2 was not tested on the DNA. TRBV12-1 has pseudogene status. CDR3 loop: CASSSDPAGGPDEQYF. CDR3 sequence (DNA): TGTGCCAGCAGCTCTGACCCAGCGGGAGGGCCGGACGAGCAGTACTTC.